Below, 32 T cell receptor beta chains from the same sample are listed, as sequenced in a study of T-cell reconstitution after alpha-beta-depleted transplantation in children. A TCRbeta library incorporating unique molecular identifiers was prepared. TCRdb analysed the PCR reads with MiXCR anew, one entry per CDR3 protein. The table lists just under 550,000 distinct CDR3 sequences, 18% of them singletons. Source: PBMCs from the stem cell graft donor, taken from the stem cell graft. These receptors were obtained from a human donor who donated a stem cell graft to a child with acute lymphoblastic leukemia.

This chain joins TRBV27 and TRBJ1-1; D is ambiguous. Germline V lookup: CDR1 MNHEY, CDR2 SMNVEV (reference sequence). Trimming cost V 2 bases and J 3 bases, with 25 bases left between them. CDR3 length: 19 amino acids. CDR3: CASSLSGAGSLGRDTEAFF. Written as DNA, the CDR3 is TGTGCCAGCAGTTTAAGCGGTGCGGGTTCCCTCGGGAGGGACACTGAAGCTTTCTTT.

This rearrangement joins TRBV28 to TRBJ2-7; 9 nucleotides agree with TRBD1. CDR1 is MDHEN and CDR2 is SYDVKM in the germline V gene. The CDR3 has 15 amino acids. The junction had 6 bases not matched to a gene; V was cut back by 6 bases and J by 0 bases. CDR3 region: CASSQQGAGSYEQYF. The CDR3 DNA reads TGTGCCAGCAGCCAACAGGGGGCCGGCTCCTACGAGCAGTACTTC.

The chain recombines TRBV6-1 with TRBJ2-5, with D possibly being TRBD1 or TRBD2 (7 bases each). Deletions cut 7 bases from V and 3 bases from J, with 18 bases between. The germline V gene has CDR1 MNHNS and CDR2 SASEGT. The CDR3 runs 15 residues. The CDR3 loop reads CASTQGGAEEETQYF. The CDR3 nucleotides read TGTGCCAGCACCCAGGGGGGGGCGGAGGAAGAGACCCAGTACTTC.

This clonotype was seen more than once but under ten times. This chain connects TRBV5-6 to TRBJ2-1; D remains ambiguous. With 5 bases removed from V and 3 bases from J, the gap between germline ends came to 12 bases. The CDR3 extends over 14 amino acids. The V gene's germline CDR1 is SGHDT and CDR2 YYEEEE. The CDR3 DNA reads as TGTGCCAGCAGTCGACGCGCTAACTACAATGAGCAGTTCTTC. Its translation: CASSRRANYNEQFF.

In this sample, this clonotype turned up a few times. This chain connects TRBV20-1 to TRBJ2-1, with D possibly matching TRBD1 (6 bases). Trimming took 7 bases from V and 7 from J, leaving 14 bases between them. This CDR3 region has 12 residues. Germline CDR1 is DFQATT and CDR2 is SNEGSKA (reference sequence). The DNA for the CDR3 is TGCAGTGGATGGGGGCTGGGGAATGAGCAGTTCTTC. The encoded protein is CSGWGLGNEQFF.

The sample holds a few counts of this clonotype. DNA for the CDR3: TGTGCCAGTAGTATAAGGCAGGGCTATGAGCAGTTCTTC. Translating it yields CASSIRQGYEQFF. The chain employs TRBV19 and TRBJ2-1, with D perhaps matching TRBD1 (5 bases). CDR1 and CDR2 (germline): LNHDA, SQIVND (reference sequence). V was pared by 2 bases and J by 8 bases, with 10 bases between. The CDR3 covers 13 residues.

The V gene is TRBV12-3 or TRBV12-4, the J gene TRBJ2-1; 15 positions match TRBD2. V lost 5 bases to trimming and J lost 0 bases; unmatched junction nucleotides: 8. The CDR3 is 19 amino acids. CDR3 bases: TGTGCCAGCAGTCCCGCGGGACTAGCGGGAGGCCCCTCCTACAATGAGCAGTTCTTC. As protein: CASSPAGLAGGPSYNEQFF.

The rearrangement uses TRBV7-9 and TRBJ2-7; no clear D. CDR3 length: 14 residues. The V gene lost 7 bases and the J gene lost 3 bases, with 16 bases spanning the gap. The germline V gene has CDR1 SEHNR and CDR2 FQNEAQ (reference sequence). CDR3 sequence: CASTPQAVYYEQYF. For the CDR3, the DNA is TGTGCCAGCACCCCCCAGGCGGTTTACTACGAGCAGTACTTC.

The V and J genes are TRBV20-1 and TRBJ2-3; TRBD2 aligns across 8 bases. With 3 bases clipped from V and 6 bases from J, the junction kept 5 bases outside the gene matches. The germline CDR1 and CDR2 sequences are DFQATT and SNEGSKA (reference sequence). The length of the CDR3 is 13 residues. The CDR3 protein is CSARREVFDTQYF. Written as DNA, the CDR3 is TGCAGTGCTAGGCGGGAGGTTTTCGATACGCAGTATTTT.

In the case of this clonotype: One end of the junction fails to match germline, which may point to a read error. CDR3 in amino acids: CAWSLGYTVGDF. The CDR3 coding sequence is TGTGCCTGGAGCCTAGGATACACCGTAGGGGACTTC. The chain carries TRBV30 and TRBJ2-7; TRBD1 is a possible D gene (5 bases). The CDR3 spans 12 residues. CDR1 and CDR2 from the germline V gene are GTSNPN and SVGIG (reference sequence).

A few counts support this clonotype. This chain links TRBV7-9 with TRBJ2-7, with D tentatively TRBD1 (5 bases). V lost 3 bases, J lost 2 bases, and 11 bases lay in between. Per the germline V gene, CDR1 is SEHNR and CDR2 is FQNEAQ (reference sequence). The CDR3 is 14 amino acids. The CDR3 DNA reads as TGTGCCAGCAGCTTGGGGCTACAGCCCTACGAGCAGTACTTC. Its translation is CASSLGLQPYEQYF.

The chain recombines TRBV10-3 with TRBJ2-3; D may be TRBD2 (6 bases). The germline gives CDR1 ENHRY, CDR2 SYGVKD. Trimming removed 10 bases from V and 2 bases from J, with 16 bases in between. This CDR3 has 14 residues. The CDR3 sequence: CATGGASHTDTQYF. The CDR3 DNA reads as TGTGCCACCGGGGGAGCGTCCCACACAGATACGCAGTATTTT.

This rearrangement joins TRBV7-8 to TRBJ2-7, with TRBD1 matching 8 bases. Germline V gene lookup returns CDR1 SGHVS and CDR2 FQNEAQ. CDR3 length equals 15 residues. J gave up 7 bases and V 7 bases, and 15 bases lay outside the gene matches. Written as DNA, the CDR3 is TGTGCCAGCATCCTTTTCCCGGGACAGGTACGGGAGCAGTACTTC. It translates to CASILFPGQVREQYF.

This clonotype came up a few times. The chain has TRBV12-3 or TRBV12-4 and TRBJ1-1; D remains ambiguous. The CDR3 sequence is 14 residues long. V was shortened by 5 bases and J by 3 bases, with 13 bases between the two germline ends. CDR3 sequence reads: CASSLVSPDTEAFF. The CDR3 region has the DNA TGTGCCAGCAGTCTCGTTTCGCCCGACACTGAAGCTTTCTTT.

The V gene is TRBV12-5, the J gene TRBJ2-5; tentative D call: TRBD2 (5 bases). CDR1 LGHNT and CDR2 FRNRAP come from the germline V gene. The germline V and J ends were trimmed by 0 bases and 5 bases, with 19 bases remaining between them. The length of the CDR3 is 17 residues. CDR3 DNA: TGTGCTAGTGGTTTGGTACTGGGAGACGGGCAGCGGGAGACCCAGTACTTC. Translating it yields CASGLVLGDGQRETQYF.

V is TRBV5-5 and J is TRBJ1-1, with TRBD1 matching 9 bases. This CDR3 has 14 residues. Germline CDR1 and CDR2: SGHKS and YYEKEE (reference sequence). With 4 bases clipped from V and 4 bases from J, the junction kept 5 bases outside the gene matches. The DNA of the CDR3 is TGTGCCAGCAGCGCTACAGGGGGCGGCACTGAAGCTTTCTTT. Translation: CASSATGGGTEAFF.

This chain uses TRBV3-1 with TRBJ2-1; 8 nucleotides line up with TRBD2. CDR1 is LGHDT and CDR2 is YNNKEL in the germline V gene (reference sequence). The CDR3 has 16 residues. After removal of 1 base from V and 3 bases from J, the junction contained 5 bases not matched to a gene. This CDR3 is CASSQGRREDYNEQFF. In DNA form, the CDR3 reads TGTGCCAGCAGCCAAGGAAGGCGGGAGGACTACAATGAGCAGTTCTTC.

The rearrangement links TRBV7-6 to TRBJ2-2, with D perhaps matching TRBD1 (6 bases). The CDR3 totals 15 residues. V gave up 2 bases and J gave up 5 bases, with 12 bases separating them. CDR1 and CDR2 from the germline V gene are SGHVS and FNYEAQ. The CDR3 loop reads CASSLYLTGTGELFF. In nucleotides, the CDR3 is TGTGCCAGCAGCTTATATCTTACAGGGACCGGGGAGCTGTTTTTT.

This clonotype was counted a few times. The rearrangement uses TRBV7-8 and TRBJ2-1; D might be TRBD1 (6 bases). Germline assignment: CDR1 SGHVS and CDR2 FQNEAQ. Trimming took off 5 bases at V and 6 bases at J, with 14 bases between the two ends. The CDR3 has 14 amino acids. CDR3: CASSPRQASNEQFF. The CDR3 bases are TGTGCCAGCAGCCCGAGACAGGCGTCCAATGAGCAGTTCTTC.

The chain combines TRBV12-2 with TRBJ2-3; TRBD1, the D gene given by the table, was not confirmed from the DNA. TRBV12-2 is described as a pseudogene. The CDR3 runs 16 residues. In nucleotides, the CDR3 is TGTGCAAGTCGCCGAAACCGGGGGACCCGCACAGATACGCAGTATTTT. Its protein product is CASRRNRGTRTDTQYF.

The chain uses TRBV25-1 and TRBJ2-2; D is undetermined. The germline V gene encodes CDR1 MGHDK and CDR2 SYGVNS. The V gene lost 3 bases and the J gene lost 4 bases, with 12 bases spanning the gap. This CDR3 is built from 15 residues. CDR3 sequence: CASSEPGASTGELFF. The CDR3 DNA sequence: TGTGCCAGCAGTGAGCCAGGCGCGAGCACCGGGGAGCTGTTTTTT. Full variable domain (remainder filled in from reference TRBV25-1 and TRBJ2-2): EADIYQTPRYLVIGTGKKITLECSQTMGHDKMYWYQQDPGMELHLIHYSYGVNSTEKGDLSSESTVSRIRTEHFPLTLESARPSHTSQYLCASSEPGASTGELFFGEGSRLTVL.

This clonotype was counted only a few times. The rearrangement joins TRBV20-1 to TRBJ2-1; TRBD2 matches at 12 bases. J lost 6 bases, V lost 5 bases, and 17 bases had no gene match. The CDR3 contains 18 residues. The germline V gene encodes CDR1 DFQATT and CDR2 SNEGSKA (reference sequence). DNA of the CDR3: TGCAGTGCTCCTCCGGTACTAGCGGGAGGACAAAGGGGCAATGAGCAGTTCTTC. Translating it yields CSAPPVLAGGQRGNEQFF.

This clonotype was seen more than once but under ten times. The V gene is TRBV29-1, the J gene TRBJ1-2, with a possible D match to TRBD1 (6 bases). Germline V gene data show CDR1 as SQVTM and CDR2 as ANQGSEA. The CDR3 spans 14 residues. V was pared by 4 bases and J by 4 bases, with 16 bases between. CDR3 in amino acids: CSVVTGRLGYGYTF. The CDR3 bases are TGCAGCGTTGTAACAGGGAGACTAGGCTATGGCTACACCTTC.

The V gene is TRBV18, the J gene TRBJ1-1; D is possibly TRBD1 (6 bases). The ends were cut back, 5 bases at V and 4 bases at J, with 17 bases in the middle. Germline V CDR1 and CDR2: KGHSH, LQKENI. This CDR3 has 15 residues. CDR3 nucleotides: TGTGCCAGCTCATCGACTACAGGGAGGAGCACTGAAGCTTTCTTT. Translation: CASSSTTGRSTEAFF.

The rearrangement uses TRBV7-3 and TRBJ2-1, with TRBD1 matching over 9 bases. V lost 3 bases to trimming and J lost 12 bases; unmatched junction nucleotides: 6. The CDR3 is 13 amino acids. Germline V gives CDR1 SGHTA, CDR2 FQGTGA. CDR3 amino acids: CASSFITGGLQFF. CDR3 coding DNA: TGTGCCAGCAGCTTCATTACAGGGGGCCTGCAGTTCTTC.

The V gene is TRBV18, the J gene TRBJ2-2; no clear D. The V gene's germline CDR1 is KGHSH and CDR2 LQKENI. CDR3 length: 15 residues. Trimming removed 6 bases at V and 0 bases at J, with 11 bases between. The CDR3 sequence: CASSPSASNTGELFF. The CDR3 DNA reads as TGTGCCAGCTCCCCGTCCGCTTCGAACACCGGGGAGCTGTTTTTT.

There are a few counts of this clonotype. The chain is built from TRBV5-1 and TRBJ2-7; no definite D call. Trimming removed 5 bases from V and 3 bases from J, with 30 bases in between. The CDR3 length is 19 residues. The V gene's germline CDR1 is SGHRS and CDR2 YFSETQ. CDR3 loop: CASSLGSSQTRIDRYEQYF. As DNA, the CDR3 is TGCGCCAGCAGTCTTGGAAGTAGTCAGACCCGTATAGACCGCTACGAGCAGTACTTC.

This clonotype was seen a handful of times. The chain recombines TRBV6-1 with TRBJ1-2; TRBD1 matches 12 bases. Trimming took 6 bases from V and 8 from J; bases not matched to a gene: 10. The V gene's germline CDR1 is MNHNS and CDR2 SASEGT. This CDR3 comprises 15 residues. Here the CDR3 reads CASRSDRDRGRGYTF. In nucleotides, the CDR3 is TGTGCCAGCAGATCGGACCGGGACAGGGGGCGAGGCTACACCTTC.

Ten or more counts support this clonotype. The chain carries TRBV5-1 and TRBJ2-7; no firm D call. Germline V gene sequence: CDR1 SGHRS, CDR2 YFSETQ. Between the trimmed V and J ends, which lost 0 bases and 6 bases, there was a span of 10 bases. There are 13 residues in the CDR3. The CDR3 loop reads CASSLEGPGEQYF. In DNA form, the CDR3 reads TGCGCCAGCAGCTTGGAAGGTCCGGGCGAGCAGTACTTC. Using reference TRBV5-1 and TRBJ2-7 for the parts outside the CDR3, the full variable domain is KAGVTQTPRYLIKTRGQQVTLSCSPISGHRSVSWYQQTPGQGLQFLFEYFSETQRNKGNFPGRFSGRQFSNSRSEMNVSTLELGDSALYLCASSLEGPGEQYFGPGTRLTVT.

V usage is TRBV6-4 and J usage is TRBJ1-1; D ambiguous. Germline V lookup: CDR1 MRHNA, CDR2 SNTAGT. Between the trimmed V and J ends, which lost 2 bases and 1 base, there was a span of 5 bases. The CDR3 length is 13 residues. CDR3 region: CASSDNGNTEAFF. CDR3 in DNA: TGTGCCAGCAGTGACAATGGGAACACTGAAGCTTTCTTT.

This clonotype appeared a few times. The J gene is TRBJ2-3, the V gene TRBV24-1; no firm D call. V was pared by 1 base and J by 5 bases, with 9 bases between. The CDR3 runs to 14 residues. The germline V gene encodes CDR1 KGHDR and CDR2 SFDVKD. The chain's CDR3 is CATSDFPTGDTQYF. The CDR3 coding sequence is TGTGCCACCAGTGATTTCCCAACGGGAGATACGCAGTATTTT.

The rearrangement uses TRBV7-2 and TRBJ1-5; TRBD1 is a possible D gene (5 bases). CDR1 SGHTA and CDR2 FQGNSA come from the germline V gene. The V gene lost 3 bases and the J gene lost 1 base, with 10 bases spanning the gap. The CDR3 is 15 residues long. CDR3 nucleotides: TGTGCCAGCAGCTTTAGGGGATTGAGCAATCAGCCCCAGCATTTT. This translates into CASSFRGLSNQPQHF.